Following are 8 T cell receptor beta chains from one sample sequenced in a study of blood T cell repertoires in COVID-19. Method: immunoSEQ multiplex PCR; TCRdb's copy keeps in-frame clones and lacks some. Altogether some 65,000 clones are present, 80% to 90% being singletons, with the ten largest covering around a sixth. Sequencing was done on a sample of peripheral blood. Every receptor here comes from a woman of 80 years or more with active COVID-19.

This clone was observed a single time. The V call is TRBV6-5, the J call TRBJ2-3, with 7 bases lining up with TRBD1. Germline loops: CDR1 MNHEY, CDR2 SVGAGI. This CDR3 region has 14 residues. Trimming removed 8 bases from V and 2 bases from J; junction bases left unmatched: 7. The CDR3 DNA is TGTGCCAGCTCCAGACAGGGTCTCACAGATACGCAGTATTTT. It translates to CASSRQGLTDTQYF.

This rearrangement joins TRBV14 to TRBJ2-1, with D perhaps matching TRBD2 (7 bases). The germline gives CDR1 SGHDN, CDR2 FVKESK. V was cut by 5 bases and J by 3 bases, with 17 bases left in between. The CDR3 extends over 16 amino acids. CDR3 coding DNA: TGTGCCAGCAGCAACCGAAGGGGGGGGAACTACAATGAGCAGTTCTTC. It specifies CASSNRRGGNYNEQFF.

J is TRBJ2-1 and V is TRBV28; TRBD2 matches 7 bases. Germline V gives CDR1 MDHEN, CDR2 SYDVKM. Trimming removed 5 bases from V and 12 bases from J; junction bases left unmatched: 22. The CDR3 extends over 17 amino acids. CDR3 in DNA: TGTGCCAGCAGTGGGGGGGGGACCCCTGGTTTAGGTAAAGGGCAGTTCTTC. This gives the protein CASSGGGTPGLGKGQFF.

In this sample, this clone turned up a few times. This chain links TRBV5-1 with TRBJ1-2, with TRBD1 identical over 7 bases. The CDR3 has 14 residues. CDR1 is SGHRS, CDR2 YFSETQ, per germline. Trimming cost V 2 bases and J 9 bases; bases outside gene matches: 10. CDR3 nucleotides: TGCGCCAGCAGCTTAGGGACAGTCCCTAGGAGCTACACCTTC. It codes for CASSLGTVPRSYTF.

The chain joins TRBV7-6 to TRBJ2-3, with 9 nucleotides matching TRBD2. The CDR3 is 17 residues long. V dropped 0 bases and J dropped 4; count of bases not matched to a gene: 8. The germline V gene encodes CDR1 SGHVS and CDR2 FNYEAQ. For the CDR3, the DNA is TGTGCCAGCAGCTTAGCGTACTCTGGCGGGGGGGCAGATACGCAGTATTTT. It codes for CASSLAYSGGGADTQYF.

The V call is TRBV30, the J call TRBJ2-1; no clear D gene. V gave up 4 bases and J gave up 1 base, with 11 bases separating them. Germline V CDR1 and CDR2: GTSNPN, SVGIG (reference sequence). The CDR3 spans 14 residues. The CDR3 DNA sequence: TGTGCCTGGACCCGACAAGCTTCCTACAATGAGCAGTTCTTC. Amino acid sequence: CAWTRQASYNEQFF.

The rearrangement uses TRBV5-4 and TRBJ2-3; 7 nucleotides line up with TRBD2. Germline CDR1 is SGHNT and CDR2 is YYREEE (reference sequence). J was trimmed by 3 bases and V by 4 bases; bases with no gene match: 8. The CDR3 is made up of 15 amino acids. This chain's CDR3 is CASSPHGGRTDTQYF. Written as DNA, the CDR3 is TGTGCCAGCAGCCCCCACGGGGGGAGGACAGATACGCAGTATTTT.

The chain carries TRBV25-1 and TRBJ2-2; TRBD1 is a possible D gene (5 bases). The CDR3 is 15 residues long. Trimming removed 3 bases at V and 0 bases at J, with 8 bases between. Looked up from germline, CDR1 is MGHDK and CDR2 is SYGVNS. The CDR3 loop is CASSDYRTNTGELFF. CDR3 sequence (DNA): TGTGCCAGCAGTGATTACAGGACGAACACCGGGGAGCTGTTTTTT.